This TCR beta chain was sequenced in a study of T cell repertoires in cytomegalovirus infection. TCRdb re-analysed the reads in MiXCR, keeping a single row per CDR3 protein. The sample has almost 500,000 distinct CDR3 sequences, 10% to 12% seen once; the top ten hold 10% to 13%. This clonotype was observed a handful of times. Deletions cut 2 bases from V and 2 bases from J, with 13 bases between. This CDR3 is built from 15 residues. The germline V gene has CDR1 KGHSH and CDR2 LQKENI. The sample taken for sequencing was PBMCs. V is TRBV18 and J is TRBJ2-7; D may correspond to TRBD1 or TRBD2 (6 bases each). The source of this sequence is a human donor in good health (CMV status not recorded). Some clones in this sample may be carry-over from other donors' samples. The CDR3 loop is CASSPIRGGPYEQYF. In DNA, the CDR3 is TGTGCCAGCTCACCAATTAGAGGGGGGCCCTACGAGCAGTACTTC.